This paragraph reports one TCR beta chain. The method was immunoSEQ multiplex PCR; TCRdb's version includes in-frame clones alone and lacks a portion of them. This table has 65,000 to 100,000 clones, roughly 87% appearing once. CDR1 and CDR2 from the germline V gene are SQVTM and ANQGSEA. This CDR3 contains 14 residues. V lost 4 bases and J 6 bases, leaving 19 bases between the germline ends. This sample is part of a study of radiotherapy plus CTLA-4 blockade in lung cancer. The input for sequencing was peripheral blood, taken from a patient treated with radiotherapy plus ipilimumab. The clonotype was recovered from a human donor with non-small cell lung cancer who had stable disease on radiotherapy plus ipilimumab. The chain recombines TRBV29-1 with TRBJ2-7; maybe TRBD2 (6 bases). The CDR3 protein is CSVGAGRGVTEQYF. DNA for the CDR3: TGCAGCGTTGGTGCGGGGAGAGGTGTCACCGAGCAGTACTTC.